This T cell receptor (beta chain) was obtained from a study of T cell changes during pregnancy in multiple sclerosis. Only in-frame clones appear in the TCRdb table, and some are missing; sequencing was by immunoSEQ multiplex PCR. The repertoire holds around 27,000 clones, with 93% as singletons. The CDR3 is 13 amino acids. With 3 bases removed from V and 8 bases from J, the gap between germline ends came to 10 bases. Germline CDR1 SGHTA, CDR2 FQGNSA. The sequence was obtained from a female donor with multiple sclerosis, enrolled in a pregnancy study. The chain employs TRBV7-2 and TRBJ1-4, with a tentative D call TRBD1 (6 bases). Sequenced here: CD4+ T cells from peripheral blood mononuclear cells, sampled after pregnancy. In DNA, the CDR3 is TGTGCCAGCAGCTTCGCAGGGGAGGAAAAACTGTTTTTT. Residues: CASSFAGEEKLFF.